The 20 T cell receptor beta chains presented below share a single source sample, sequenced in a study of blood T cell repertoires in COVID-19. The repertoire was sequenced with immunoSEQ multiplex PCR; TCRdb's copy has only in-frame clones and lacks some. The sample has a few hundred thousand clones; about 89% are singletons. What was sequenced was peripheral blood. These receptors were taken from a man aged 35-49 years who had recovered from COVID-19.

The CDR3 region has the DNA TGCGCCAGCAGCCAAGATCCGGTGGGGAGCGGGCCTATGGGCGAGCAGTACTTC. Protein sequence: CASSQDPVGSGPMGEQYF. The chain links TRBV4-1 to TRBJ2-7, with a possible D match to TRBD2 (6 bases). Trimming left V 0 bases short and J 6 bases short, with 24 bases between. CDR3 length equals 18 residues. CDR1 and CDR2 from the germline V gene are MGHRA and YSYEKL.

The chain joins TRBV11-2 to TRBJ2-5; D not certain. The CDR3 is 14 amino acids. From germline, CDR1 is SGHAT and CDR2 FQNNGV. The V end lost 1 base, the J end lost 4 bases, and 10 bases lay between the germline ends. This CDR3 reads CASSLVGVGETQYF. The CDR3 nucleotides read TGTGCCAGCAGCTTAGTAGGAGTTGGAGAGACCCAGTACTTC.

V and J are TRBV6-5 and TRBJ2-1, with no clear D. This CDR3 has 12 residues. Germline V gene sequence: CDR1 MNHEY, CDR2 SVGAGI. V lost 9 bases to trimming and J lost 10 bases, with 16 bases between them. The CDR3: CASSLLPGEQFF. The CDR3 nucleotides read TGTGCCAGTTCCCTCTTGCCCGGGGAGCAGTTCTTC.

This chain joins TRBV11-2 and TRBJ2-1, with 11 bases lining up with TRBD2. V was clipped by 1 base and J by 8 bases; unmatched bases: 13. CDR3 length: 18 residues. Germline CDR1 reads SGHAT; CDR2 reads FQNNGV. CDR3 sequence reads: CASSLVTSGRLGRDEQFF. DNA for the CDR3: TGTGCCAGCAGCTTAGTAACTAGCGGGAGACTGGGACGTGATGAGCAGTTCTTC.

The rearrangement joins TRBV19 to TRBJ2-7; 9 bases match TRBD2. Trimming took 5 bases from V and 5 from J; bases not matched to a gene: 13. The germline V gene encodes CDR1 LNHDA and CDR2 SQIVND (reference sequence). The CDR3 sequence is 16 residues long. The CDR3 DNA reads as TGTGCCAGTAGTCCTAGGACTAGCGTCTTACCCCACGAGCAGTACTTC. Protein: CASSPRTSVLPHEQYF.

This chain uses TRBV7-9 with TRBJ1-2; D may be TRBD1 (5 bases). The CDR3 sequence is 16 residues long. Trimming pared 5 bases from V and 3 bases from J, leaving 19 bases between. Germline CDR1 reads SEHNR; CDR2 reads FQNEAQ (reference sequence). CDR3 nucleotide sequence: TGTGCCAGCAGCCCTAGGGGTCCCGGGACTGACTATGGCTACACCTTC. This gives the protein CASSPRGPGTDYGYTF.

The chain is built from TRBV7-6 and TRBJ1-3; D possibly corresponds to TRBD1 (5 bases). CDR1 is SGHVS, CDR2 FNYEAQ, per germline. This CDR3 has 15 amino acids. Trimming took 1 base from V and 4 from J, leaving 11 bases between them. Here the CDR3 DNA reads TGTGCCAGCAGCTTAGGACAGACGGCCGGAAACACCATATATTTT. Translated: CASSLGQTAGNTIYF.

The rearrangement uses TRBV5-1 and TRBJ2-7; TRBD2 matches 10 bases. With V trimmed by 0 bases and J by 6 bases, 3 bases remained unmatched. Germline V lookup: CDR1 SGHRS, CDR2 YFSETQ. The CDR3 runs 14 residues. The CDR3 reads CASSLGGLASEQYF. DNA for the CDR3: TGCGCCAGCAGCTTGGGGGGACTAGCGTCCGAGCAGTACTTC.

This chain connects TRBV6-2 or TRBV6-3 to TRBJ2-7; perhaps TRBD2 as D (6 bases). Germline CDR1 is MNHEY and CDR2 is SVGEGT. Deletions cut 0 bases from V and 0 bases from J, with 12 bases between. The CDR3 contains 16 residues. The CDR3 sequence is CASSYSGGTLSYEQYF. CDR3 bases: TGTGCCAGCAGTTACTCGGGCGGGACGCTCTCCTACGAGCAGTACTTC.

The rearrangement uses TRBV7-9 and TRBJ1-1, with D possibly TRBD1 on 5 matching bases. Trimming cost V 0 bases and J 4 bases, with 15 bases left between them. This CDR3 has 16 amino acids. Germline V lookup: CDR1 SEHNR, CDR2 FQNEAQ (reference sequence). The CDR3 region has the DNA TGTGCCAGCAGCTTAGCGGACGGGGGACTGAGCACTGAAGCTTTCTTT. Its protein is CASSLADGGLSTEAFF.

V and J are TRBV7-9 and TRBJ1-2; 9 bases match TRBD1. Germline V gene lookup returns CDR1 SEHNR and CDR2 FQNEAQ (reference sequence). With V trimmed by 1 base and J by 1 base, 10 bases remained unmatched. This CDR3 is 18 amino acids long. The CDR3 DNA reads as TGTGCCAGCAGCTTAGGCCTGGAGCGACAGGGGGGTAACTATGGCTACACCTTC. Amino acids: CASSLGLERQGGNYGYTF.

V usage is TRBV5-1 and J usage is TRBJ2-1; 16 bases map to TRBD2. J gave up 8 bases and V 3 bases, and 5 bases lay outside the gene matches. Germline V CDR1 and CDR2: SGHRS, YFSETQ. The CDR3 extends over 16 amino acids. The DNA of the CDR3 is TGCGCCAGCAGCTCGGGACTAGCGGGGGGGCTCTATGAGCAGTTCTTC. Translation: CASSSGLAGGLYEQFF.

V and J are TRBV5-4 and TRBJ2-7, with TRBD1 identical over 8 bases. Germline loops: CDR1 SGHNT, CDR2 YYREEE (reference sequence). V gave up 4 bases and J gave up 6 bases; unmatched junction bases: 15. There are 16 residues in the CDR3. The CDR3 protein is CASSTLRQGRGSEQYF. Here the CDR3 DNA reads TGTGCCAGCAGCACCCTGCGACAGGGGAGAGGAAGCGAGCAGTACTTC.

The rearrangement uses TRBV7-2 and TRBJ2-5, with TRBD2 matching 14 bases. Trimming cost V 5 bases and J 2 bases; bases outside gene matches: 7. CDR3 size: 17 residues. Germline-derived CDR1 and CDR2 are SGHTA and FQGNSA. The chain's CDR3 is CASSLIGLAGGQETQYF. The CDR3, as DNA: TGTGCCAGCAGCCTAATTGGACTAGCGGGGGGACAAGAGACCCAGTACTTC.

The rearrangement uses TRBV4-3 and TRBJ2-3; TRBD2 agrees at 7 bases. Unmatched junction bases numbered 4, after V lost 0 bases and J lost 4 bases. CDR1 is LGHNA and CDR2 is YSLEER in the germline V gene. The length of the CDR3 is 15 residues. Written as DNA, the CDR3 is TGCGCCAGCAGCCAAGATCCGGGAGGCCCAGATACGCAGTATTTT. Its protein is CASSQDPGGPDTQYF.

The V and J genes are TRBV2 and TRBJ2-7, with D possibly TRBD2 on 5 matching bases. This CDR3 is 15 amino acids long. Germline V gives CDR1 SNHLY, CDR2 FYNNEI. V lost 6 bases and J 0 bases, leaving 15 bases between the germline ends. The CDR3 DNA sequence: TGTGCCAGCAGAGAGTCCTCGGGAAGCTCCTACGAGCAGTACTTC. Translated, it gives CASRESSGSSYEQYF.

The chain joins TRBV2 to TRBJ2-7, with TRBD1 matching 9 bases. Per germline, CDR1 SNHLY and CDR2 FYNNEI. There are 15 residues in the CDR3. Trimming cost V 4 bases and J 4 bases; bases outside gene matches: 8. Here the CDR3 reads CASSAGGTGIYEQYF. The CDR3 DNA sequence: TGTGCCAGCAGTGCAGGCGGGACAGGGATTTACGAGCAGTACTTC.

In nucleotides, the CDR3 is TGTGCCAGCAGCCCTCTAGCTCGGTACACCGGGGAGCTGTTTTTT. This encodes CASSPLARYTGELFF. The chain combines TRBV14 with TRBJ2-2; D possibly corresponds to TRBD2 (5 bases). CDR3 length: 15 amino acids. CDR1 and CDR2 from the germline V gene are SGHDN and FVKESK. V shed 4 bases and J shed 3 bases, with 12 bases lying between them. The full variable domain, its missing parts supplied by reference TRBV14 and TRBJ2-2, is EAGVTQFPSHSVIEKGQTVTLRCDPISGHDNLYWYRRVMGKEIKFLLHFVKESKQDESGMPNNRFLAERTGGTYSTLKVQPAELEDSGVYFCASSPLARYTGELFFGEGSRLTVL.

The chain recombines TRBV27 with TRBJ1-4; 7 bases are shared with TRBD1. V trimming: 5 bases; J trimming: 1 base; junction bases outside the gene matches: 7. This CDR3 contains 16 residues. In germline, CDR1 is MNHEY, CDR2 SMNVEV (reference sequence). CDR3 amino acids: CASSNRQGGTNEKLFF. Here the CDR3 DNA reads TGTGCCAGCAGTAACAGACAGGGAGGAACTAATGAAAAACTGTTTTTT. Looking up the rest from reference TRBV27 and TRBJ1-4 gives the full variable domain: EAQVTQNPRYLITVTGKKLTVTCSQNMNHEYMSWYRQDPGLGLRQIYYSMNVEVTDKGDVPEGYKVSRKEKRNFPLILESPSPNQTSLYFCASSNRQGGTNEKLFFGSGTQLSVL.

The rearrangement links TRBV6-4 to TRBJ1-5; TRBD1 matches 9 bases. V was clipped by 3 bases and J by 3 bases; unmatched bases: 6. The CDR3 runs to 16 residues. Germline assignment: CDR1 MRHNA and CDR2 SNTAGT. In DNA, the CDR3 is TGTGCCAGCAGTGAAATGGGACAGGGTCACAATCAGCCCCAGCATTTT. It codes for CASSEMGQGHNQPQHF.